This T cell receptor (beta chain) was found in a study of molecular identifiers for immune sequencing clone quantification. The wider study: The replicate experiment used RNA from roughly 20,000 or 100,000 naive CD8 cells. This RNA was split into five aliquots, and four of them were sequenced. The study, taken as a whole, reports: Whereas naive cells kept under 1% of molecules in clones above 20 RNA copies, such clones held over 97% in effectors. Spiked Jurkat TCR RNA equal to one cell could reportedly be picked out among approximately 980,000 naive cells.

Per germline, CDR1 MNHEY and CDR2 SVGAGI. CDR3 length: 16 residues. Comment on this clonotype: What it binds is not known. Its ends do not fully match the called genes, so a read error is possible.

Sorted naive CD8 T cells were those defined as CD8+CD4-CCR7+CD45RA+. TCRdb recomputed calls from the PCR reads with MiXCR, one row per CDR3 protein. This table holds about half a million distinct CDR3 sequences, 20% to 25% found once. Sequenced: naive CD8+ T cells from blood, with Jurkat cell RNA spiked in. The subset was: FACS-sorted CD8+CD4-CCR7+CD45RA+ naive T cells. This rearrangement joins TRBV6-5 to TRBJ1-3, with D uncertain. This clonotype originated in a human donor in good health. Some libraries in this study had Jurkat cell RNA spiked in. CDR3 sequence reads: CVSSSPGTHYGNTIYF. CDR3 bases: TGTGTCAGCAGTTCCCCGGGAACCCATTACGGAAACACCATATATTTT.